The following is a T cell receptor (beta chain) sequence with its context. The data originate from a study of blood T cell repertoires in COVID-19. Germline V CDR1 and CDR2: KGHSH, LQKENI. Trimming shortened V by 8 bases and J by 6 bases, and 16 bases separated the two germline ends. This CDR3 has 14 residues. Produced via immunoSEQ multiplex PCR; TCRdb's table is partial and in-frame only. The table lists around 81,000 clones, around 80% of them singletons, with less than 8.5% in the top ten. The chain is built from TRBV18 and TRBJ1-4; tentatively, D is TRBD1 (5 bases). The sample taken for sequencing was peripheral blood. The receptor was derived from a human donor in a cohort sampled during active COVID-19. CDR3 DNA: TGTGCCAGCCAAGCCGGGGGTTGGGATGAAAAACTGTTTTTT. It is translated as CASQAGGWDEKLFF.